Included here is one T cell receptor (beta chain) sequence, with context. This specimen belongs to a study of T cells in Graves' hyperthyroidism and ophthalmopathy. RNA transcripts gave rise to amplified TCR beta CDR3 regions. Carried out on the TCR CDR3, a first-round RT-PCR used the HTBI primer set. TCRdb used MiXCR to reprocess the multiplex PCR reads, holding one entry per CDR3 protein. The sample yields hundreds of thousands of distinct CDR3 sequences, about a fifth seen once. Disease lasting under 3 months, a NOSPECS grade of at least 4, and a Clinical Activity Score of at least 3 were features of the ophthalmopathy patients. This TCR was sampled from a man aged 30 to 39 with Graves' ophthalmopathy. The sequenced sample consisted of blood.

The CDR3 loop reads CSASSGRRPDTQYF. CDR3 bases: TGCAGTGCCTCAAGCGGGAGGCGTCCAGATACGCAGTATTTT. This rearrangement joins TRBV20-1 to TRBJ2-3; 9 bases fit TRBD2. Germline V gives CDR1 DFQATT, CDR2 SNEGSKA (reference sequence). After removal of 6 bases from V and 4 bases from J, the junction contained 8 bases not matched to a gene. CDR3 length: 14 residues.